In this sample, the clone carrying this TCR beta chain turned up many times. Its specificity is not known. The data are from a study of T-cell memory formation after mild COVID-19. In the study overall: Largely donor-specific TCR clusters were found.

The CDR3 has 16 residues. V shed 1 base, J shed 5 bases, and the junction held 5 bases outside the gene matches. Germline lookup yields CDR1 SGHTA and CDR2 FQGNSA. Whole-study results and caveats: Some clones that responded were present in memory (sampled pre-infection), which suggests cross-reactive memory joined. Contracting clones localized mainly to CM and EM when CD4+ and mainly to EMRA when CD8+.

TCR alpha and TCR beta cDNA libraries carrying sample barcodes and UMIs came from 5'RACE with constant-segment primers. Each CDR3 protein is one row after TCRdb ran MiXCR on the 5' RACE reads. The table has roughly 450,000 distinct CDR3 sequences, 18% seen once. Sequencing was carried out using PBMCs or a T cell subset sorted from them (not recorded which). This sequence was found in an adult woman who had mild COVID-19 (a few samples of this study predate the infection). Cell type and time point are not known. The chain recombines TRBV7-2 with TRBJ2-2, with 9 bases matching TRBD2. The CDR3 is CASSLVLAGPTGELFF. The CDR3 region has the DNA TGTGCCAGCAGCTTAGTTCTAGCGGGGCCGACCGGGGAGCTGTTTTTT.